This T cell receptor beta chain was profiled in a study of regulatory T cells in long-lasting Graves disease. As for the study in general: For a period under 3 months, newly diagnosed Graves' patients had taken antithyroid drugs.

This CDR3 contains 15 residues. The germline CDR1 and CDR2 sequences are MNHEY and SMNVEV (reference sequence). V gave up 3 bases and J gave up 4 bases, with 15 bases separating them. iRepertoire HTBI primers and Arm-PCR of CDR3 regions built TCR beta libraries. TCRdb independently ran MiXCR on the multiplex PCR reads; one entry per CDR3 protein. The sample contains hundreds of thousands of distinct CDR3 sequences, 15% to 20% of which appear only once. Study outcomes and limitations: TRBV28, TRBJ1-2 and TRBJ2-5 were segments that persistent disease favored. Whereas 966 public clonotypes were shared by new patients, persistent patients shared more, at some 3,000. Persistent Graves' patients showed reduced TCR diversity versus newly diagnosed patients.

Time point of the sample: newly diagnosed GD, antithyroid drugs for less than 3 months. Following extraction of RNA from PBMCs, that RNA was used to make the TCR library. In its sample, this clonotype was seen many times. Its antigen is still unknown. This clonotype originated in a female donor with Graves disease. The specimen comprised peripheral blood mononuclear cells (PBMCs), sampled at new diagnosis, from a patient treated with antithyroid drugs. The chain has TRBV27 and TRBJ1-2, with D possibly being TRBD1 (5 bases). The CDR3 reads CASSFRGAPLYGYTF. In DNA, the CDR3 is TGTGCCAGCAGTTTCCGAGGGGCGCCCCTCTATGGCTACACCTTC.